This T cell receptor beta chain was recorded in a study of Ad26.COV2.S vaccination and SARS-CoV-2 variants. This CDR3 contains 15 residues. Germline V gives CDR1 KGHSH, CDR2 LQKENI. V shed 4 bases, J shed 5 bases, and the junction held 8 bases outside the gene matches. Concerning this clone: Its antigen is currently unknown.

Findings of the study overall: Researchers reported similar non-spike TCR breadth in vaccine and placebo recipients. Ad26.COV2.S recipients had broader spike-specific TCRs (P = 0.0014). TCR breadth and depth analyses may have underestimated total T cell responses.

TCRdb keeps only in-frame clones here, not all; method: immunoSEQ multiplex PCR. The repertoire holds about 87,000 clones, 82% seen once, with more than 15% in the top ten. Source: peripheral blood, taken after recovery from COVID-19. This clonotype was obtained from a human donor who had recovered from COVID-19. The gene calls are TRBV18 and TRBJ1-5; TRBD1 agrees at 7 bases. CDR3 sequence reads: CASSLSTGRYQPQHF. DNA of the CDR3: TGTGCCAGCTCACTATCGACAGGGCGTTATCAGCCCCAGCATTTT.